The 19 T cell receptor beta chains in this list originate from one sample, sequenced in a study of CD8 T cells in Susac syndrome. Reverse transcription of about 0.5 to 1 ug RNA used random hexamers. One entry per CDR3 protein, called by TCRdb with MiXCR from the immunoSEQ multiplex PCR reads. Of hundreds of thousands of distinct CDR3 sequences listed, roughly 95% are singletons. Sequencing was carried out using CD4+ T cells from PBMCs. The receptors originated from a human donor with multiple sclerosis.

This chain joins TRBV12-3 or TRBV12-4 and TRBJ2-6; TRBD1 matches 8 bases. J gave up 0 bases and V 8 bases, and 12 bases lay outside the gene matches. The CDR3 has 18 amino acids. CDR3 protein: CASPPGGQGPSGANVLTF. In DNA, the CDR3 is TGTGCCAGCCCGCCTGGAGGACAGGGCCCCTCTGGGGCCAACGTCCTGACTTTC.

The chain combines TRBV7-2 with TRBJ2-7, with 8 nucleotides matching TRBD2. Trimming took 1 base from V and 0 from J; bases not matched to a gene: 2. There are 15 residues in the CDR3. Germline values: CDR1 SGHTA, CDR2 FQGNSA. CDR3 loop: CASSLGSGNSYEQYV. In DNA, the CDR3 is TGTGCCAGCAGCTTAGGTAGCGGGAACTCCTACGAGCAGTACGTC.

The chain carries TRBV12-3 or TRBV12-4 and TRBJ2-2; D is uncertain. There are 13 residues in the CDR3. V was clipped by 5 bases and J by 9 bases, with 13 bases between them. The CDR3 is CASSLRLTRELFF. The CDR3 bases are TGTGCCAGCAGTCTCCGGCTCACTCGGGAGCTGTTTTTT.

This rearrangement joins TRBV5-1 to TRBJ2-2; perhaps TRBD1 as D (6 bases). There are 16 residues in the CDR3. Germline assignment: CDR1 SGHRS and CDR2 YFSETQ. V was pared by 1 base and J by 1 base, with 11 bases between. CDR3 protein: CASSLLQGRNTGELFF. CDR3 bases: TGCGCCAGCAGCTTGCTGCAGGGGAGGAACACCGGGGAGCTGTTTTTT.

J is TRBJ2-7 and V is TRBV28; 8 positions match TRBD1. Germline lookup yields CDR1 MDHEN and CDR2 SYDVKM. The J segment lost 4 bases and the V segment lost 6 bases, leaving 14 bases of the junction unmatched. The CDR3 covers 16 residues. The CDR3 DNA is TGTGCCAGCAGGCCTACCGGGACAGGTGGTTCGTACGAGCAGTACTTC. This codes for CASRPTGTGGSYEQYF.

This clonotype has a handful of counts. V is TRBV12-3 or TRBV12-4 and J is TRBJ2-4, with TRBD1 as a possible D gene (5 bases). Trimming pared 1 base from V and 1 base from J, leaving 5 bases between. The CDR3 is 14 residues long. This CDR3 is CASSLGQAKNIQYF. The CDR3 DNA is TGTGCCAGCAGTTTAGGACAGGCCAAAAACATTCAGTACTTC.

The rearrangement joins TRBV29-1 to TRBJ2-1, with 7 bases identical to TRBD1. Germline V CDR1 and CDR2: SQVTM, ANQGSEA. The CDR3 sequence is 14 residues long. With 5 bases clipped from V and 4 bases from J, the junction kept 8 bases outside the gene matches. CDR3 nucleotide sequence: TGCAGCGTTCCCCCCAGGGGGACATACAATGAGCAGTTCTTC. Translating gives CSVPPRGTYNEQFF.

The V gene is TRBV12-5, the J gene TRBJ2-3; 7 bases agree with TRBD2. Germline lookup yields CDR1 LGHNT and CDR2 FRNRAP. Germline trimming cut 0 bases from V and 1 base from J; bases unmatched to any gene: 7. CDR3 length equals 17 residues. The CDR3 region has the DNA TGTGCTAGTGGTTTGGTACCTGCGGGAGCAGGCACAGATACGCAGTATTTT. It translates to CASGLVPAGAGTDTQYF.

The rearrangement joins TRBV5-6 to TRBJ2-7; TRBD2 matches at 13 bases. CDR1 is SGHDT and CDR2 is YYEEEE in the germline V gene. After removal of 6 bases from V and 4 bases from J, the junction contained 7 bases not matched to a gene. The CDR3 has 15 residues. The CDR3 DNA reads TGTGCCAGCAACACTCGACTAGCGGGAGGATACGAGCAGTACGTC. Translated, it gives CASNTRLAGGYEQYV.

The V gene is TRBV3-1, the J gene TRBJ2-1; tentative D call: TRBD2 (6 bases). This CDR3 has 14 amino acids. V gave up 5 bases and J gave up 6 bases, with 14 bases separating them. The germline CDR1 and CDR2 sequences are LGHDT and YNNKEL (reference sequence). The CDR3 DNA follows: TGTGCCAGCAGCACGACTAGAGATGGCAATGAGCAGTTCTTC. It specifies CASSTTRDGNEQFF.

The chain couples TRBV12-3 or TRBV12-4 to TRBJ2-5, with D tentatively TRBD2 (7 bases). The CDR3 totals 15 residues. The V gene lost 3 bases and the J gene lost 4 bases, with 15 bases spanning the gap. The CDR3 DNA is TGTGCCAGCAGTTTGGGGGGGGGCGGGCGAGAGACCCAGTACTTC. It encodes CASSLGGGGRETQYF.

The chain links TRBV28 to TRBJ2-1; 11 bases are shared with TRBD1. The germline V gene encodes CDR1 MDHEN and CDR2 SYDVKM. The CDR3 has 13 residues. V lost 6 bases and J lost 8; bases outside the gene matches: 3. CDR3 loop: CASRDRGRDEQFF. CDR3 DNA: TGTGCCAGCAGGGACAGGGGGCGCGATGAGCAGTTCTTC.

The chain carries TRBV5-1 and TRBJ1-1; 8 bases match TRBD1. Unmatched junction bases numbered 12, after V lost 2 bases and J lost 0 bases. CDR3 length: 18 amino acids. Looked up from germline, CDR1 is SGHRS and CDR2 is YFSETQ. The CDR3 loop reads CASSLGSRTGGLNTEAFF. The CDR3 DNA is TGCGCCAGCAGCTTAGGCTCCCGAACAGGGGGACTGAACACTGAAGCTTTCTTT.

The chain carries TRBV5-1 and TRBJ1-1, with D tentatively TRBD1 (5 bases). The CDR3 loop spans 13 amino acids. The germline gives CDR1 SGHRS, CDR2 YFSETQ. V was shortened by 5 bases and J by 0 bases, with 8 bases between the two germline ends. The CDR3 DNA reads TGCGCCAGCAGGACAGCCATGAACACTGAAGCTTTCTTT. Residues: CASRTAMNTEAFF. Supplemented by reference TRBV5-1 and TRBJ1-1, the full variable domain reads KAGVTQTPRYLIKTRGQQVTLSCSPISGHRSVSWYQQTPGQGLQFLFEYFSETQRNKGNFPGRFSGRQFSNSRSEMNVSTLELGDSALYLCASRTAMNTEAFFGQGTRLTVV.

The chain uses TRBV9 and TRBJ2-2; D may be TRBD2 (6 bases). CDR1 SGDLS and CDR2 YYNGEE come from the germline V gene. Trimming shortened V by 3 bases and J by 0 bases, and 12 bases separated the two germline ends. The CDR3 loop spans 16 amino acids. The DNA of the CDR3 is TGTGCCAGCAGCGCGGCGGGGCGACCGAACACCGGGGAGCTGTTTTTT. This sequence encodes CASSAAGRPNTGELFF.

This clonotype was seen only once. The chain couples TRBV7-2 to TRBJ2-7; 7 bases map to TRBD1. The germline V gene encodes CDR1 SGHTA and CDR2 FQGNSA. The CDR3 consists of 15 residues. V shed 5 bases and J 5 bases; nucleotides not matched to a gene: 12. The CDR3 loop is CASSLTRQGPNEQYF. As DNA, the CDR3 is TGTGCCAGCAGCCTAACCAGACAGGGTCCGAACGAGCAGTACTTC.

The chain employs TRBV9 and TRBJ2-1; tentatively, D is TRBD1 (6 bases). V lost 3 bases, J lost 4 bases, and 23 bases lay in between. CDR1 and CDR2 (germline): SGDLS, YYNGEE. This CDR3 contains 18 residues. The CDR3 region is CASSANKPIRDTYNEQFF. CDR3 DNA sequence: TGTGCCAGCAGCGCAAACAAGCCCATACGGGACACATACAATGAGCAGTTCTTC.

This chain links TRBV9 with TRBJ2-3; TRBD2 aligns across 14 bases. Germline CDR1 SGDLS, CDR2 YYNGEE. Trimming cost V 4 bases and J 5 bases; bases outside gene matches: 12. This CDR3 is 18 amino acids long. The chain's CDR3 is CASSLYQGLAGGRDTQYF. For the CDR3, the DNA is TGTGCCAGCAGCCTATACCAAGGACTAGCGGGGGGAAGAGATACGCAGTATTTT.

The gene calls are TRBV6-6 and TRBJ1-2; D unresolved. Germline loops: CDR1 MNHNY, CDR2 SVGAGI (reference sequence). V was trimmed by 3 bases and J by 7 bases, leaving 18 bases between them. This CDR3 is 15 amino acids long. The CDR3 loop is CASSYSGELVGGYTF. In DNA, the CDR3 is TGTGCCAGCAGTTATTCCGGTGAACTCGTCGGTGGCTACACCTTC.